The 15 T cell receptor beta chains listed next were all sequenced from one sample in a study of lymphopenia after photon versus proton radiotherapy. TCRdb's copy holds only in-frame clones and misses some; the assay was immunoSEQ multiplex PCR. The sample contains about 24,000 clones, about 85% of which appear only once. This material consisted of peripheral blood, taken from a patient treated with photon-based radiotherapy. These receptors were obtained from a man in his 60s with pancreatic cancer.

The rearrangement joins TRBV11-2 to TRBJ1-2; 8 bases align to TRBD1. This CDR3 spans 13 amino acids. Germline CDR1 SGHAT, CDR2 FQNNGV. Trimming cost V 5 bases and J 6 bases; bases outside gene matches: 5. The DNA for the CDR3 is TGTGCCAGCAGCCTAGCGGACAGGGATGGCTACACCTTC. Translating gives CASSLADRDGYTF.

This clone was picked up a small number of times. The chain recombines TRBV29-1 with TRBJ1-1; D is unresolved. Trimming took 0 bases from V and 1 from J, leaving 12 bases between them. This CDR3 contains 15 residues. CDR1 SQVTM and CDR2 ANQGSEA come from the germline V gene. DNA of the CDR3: TGCAGCGTTGAAGACGGTCAGGCTAAGAACACTGAAGCTTTCTTT. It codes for CSVEDGQAKNTEAFF.

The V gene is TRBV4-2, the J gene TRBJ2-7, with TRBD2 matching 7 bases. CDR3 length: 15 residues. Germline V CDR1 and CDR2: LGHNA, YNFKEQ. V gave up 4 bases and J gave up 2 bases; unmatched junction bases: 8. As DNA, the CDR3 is TGTGCCAGCAGCCCATTGATCGGACTAGCCTACGAGCAGTACTTC. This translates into CASSPLIGLAYEQYF.

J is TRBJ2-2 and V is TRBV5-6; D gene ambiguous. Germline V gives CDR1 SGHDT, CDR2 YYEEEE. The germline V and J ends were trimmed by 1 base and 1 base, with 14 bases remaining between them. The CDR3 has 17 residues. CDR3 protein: CASSLFVDPGNTGELFF. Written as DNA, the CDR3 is TGTGCCAGCAGCTTGTTTGTAGATCCGGGGAACACCGGGGAGCTGTTTTTT. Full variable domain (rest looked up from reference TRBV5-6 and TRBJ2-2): DAGVTQSPTHLIKTRGQQVTLRCSPKSGHDTVSWYQQALGQGPQFIFQYYEEEERQRGNFPDRFSGHQFPNYSSELNVNALLLGDSALYLCASSLFVDPGNTGELFFGEGSRLTVL.

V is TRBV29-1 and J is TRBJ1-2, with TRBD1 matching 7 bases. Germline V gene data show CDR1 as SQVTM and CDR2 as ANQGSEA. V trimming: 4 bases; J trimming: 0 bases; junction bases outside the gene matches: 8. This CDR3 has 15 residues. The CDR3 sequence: CSVVQGNSANYGYTF. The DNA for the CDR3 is TGCAGCGTTGTACAGGGGAATTCAGCTAACTATGGCTACACCTTC.

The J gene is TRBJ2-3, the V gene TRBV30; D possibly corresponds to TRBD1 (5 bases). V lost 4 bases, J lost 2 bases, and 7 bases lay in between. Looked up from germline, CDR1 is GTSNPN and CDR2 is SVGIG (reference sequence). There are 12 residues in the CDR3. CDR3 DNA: TGTGCCTGGACCAGGGACACAGATACGCAGTATTTT. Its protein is CAWTRDTDTQYF.

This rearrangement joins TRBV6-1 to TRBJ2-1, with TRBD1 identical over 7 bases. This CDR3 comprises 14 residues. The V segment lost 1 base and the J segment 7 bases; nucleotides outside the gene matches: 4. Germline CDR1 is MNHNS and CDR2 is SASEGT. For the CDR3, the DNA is TGTGCCAGCAGTGAAGGAGGGACAGTTAATGAGCAGTTCTTC. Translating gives CASSEGGTVNEQFF.

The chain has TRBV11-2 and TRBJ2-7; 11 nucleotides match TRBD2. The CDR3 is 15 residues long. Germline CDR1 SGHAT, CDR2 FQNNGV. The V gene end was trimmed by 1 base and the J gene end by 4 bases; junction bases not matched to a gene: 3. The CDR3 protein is CASSLGPSGGYEQYF. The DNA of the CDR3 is TGTGCCAGCAGCTTAGGCCCTAGCGGGGGGTACGAGCAGTACTTC.

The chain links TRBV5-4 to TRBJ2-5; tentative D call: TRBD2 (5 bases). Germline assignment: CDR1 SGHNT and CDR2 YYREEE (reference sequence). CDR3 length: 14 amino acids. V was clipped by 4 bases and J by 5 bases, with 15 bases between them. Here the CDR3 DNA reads TGTGCCAGCAGCACCCCGACGGACTCTGAGACCCAGTACTTC. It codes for CASSTPTDSETQYF.

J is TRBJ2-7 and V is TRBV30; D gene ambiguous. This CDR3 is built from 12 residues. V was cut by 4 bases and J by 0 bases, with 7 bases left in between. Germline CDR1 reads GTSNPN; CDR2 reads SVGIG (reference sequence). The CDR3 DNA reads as TGTGCCTGGAACTCGTTCTCCTACGAGCAGTACTTC. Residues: CAWNSFSYEQYF.

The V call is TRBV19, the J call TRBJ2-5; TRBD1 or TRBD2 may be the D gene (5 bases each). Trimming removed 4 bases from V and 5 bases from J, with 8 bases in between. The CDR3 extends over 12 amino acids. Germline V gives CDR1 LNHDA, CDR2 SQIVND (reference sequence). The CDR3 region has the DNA TGTGCCAGTAGTAGGGACCGGGAGACCCAGTACTTC. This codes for CASSRDRETQYF. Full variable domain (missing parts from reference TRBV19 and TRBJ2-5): DGGITQSPKYLFRKEGQNVTLSCEQNLNHDAMYWYRQDPGQGLRLIYYSQIVNDFQKGDIAEGYSVSREKKESFPLTVTSAQKNPTAFYLCASSRDRETQYFGPGTRLLVL.

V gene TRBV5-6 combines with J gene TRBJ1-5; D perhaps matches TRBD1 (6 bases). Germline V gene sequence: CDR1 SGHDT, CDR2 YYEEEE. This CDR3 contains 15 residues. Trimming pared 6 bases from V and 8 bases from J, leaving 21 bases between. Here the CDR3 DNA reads TGTGCCAGCACCCCGGAAGAGGGGGATGGCAAGCCCCAGCATTTT. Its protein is CASTPEEGDGKPQHF.

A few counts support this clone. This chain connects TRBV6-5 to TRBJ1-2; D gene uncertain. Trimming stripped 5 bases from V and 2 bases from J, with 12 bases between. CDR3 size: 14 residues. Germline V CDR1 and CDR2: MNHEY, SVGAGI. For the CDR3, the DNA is TGTGCCAGCAGTGCGAGAGATTCGAACTATGGCTACACCTTC. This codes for CASSARDSNYGYTF.

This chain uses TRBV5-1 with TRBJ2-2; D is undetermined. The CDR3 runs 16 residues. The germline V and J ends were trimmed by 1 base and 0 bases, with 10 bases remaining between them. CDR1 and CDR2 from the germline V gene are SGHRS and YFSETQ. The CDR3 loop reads CASSLSRNTNTGELFF. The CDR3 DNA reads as TGCGCCAGCAGCTTGTCCAGGAACACGAACACCGGGGAGCTGTTTTTT.

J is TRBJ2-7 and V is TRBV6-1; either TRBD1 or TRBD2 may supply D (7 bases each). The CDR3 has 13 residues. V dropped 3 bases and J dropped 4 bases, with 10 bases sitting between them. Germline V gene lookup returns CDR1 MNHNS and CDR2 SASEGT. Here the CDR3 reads CASSDQGGYEQYF. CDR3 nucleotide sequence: TGTGCCAGCAGTGACCAGGGGGGGTACGAGCAGTACTTC.